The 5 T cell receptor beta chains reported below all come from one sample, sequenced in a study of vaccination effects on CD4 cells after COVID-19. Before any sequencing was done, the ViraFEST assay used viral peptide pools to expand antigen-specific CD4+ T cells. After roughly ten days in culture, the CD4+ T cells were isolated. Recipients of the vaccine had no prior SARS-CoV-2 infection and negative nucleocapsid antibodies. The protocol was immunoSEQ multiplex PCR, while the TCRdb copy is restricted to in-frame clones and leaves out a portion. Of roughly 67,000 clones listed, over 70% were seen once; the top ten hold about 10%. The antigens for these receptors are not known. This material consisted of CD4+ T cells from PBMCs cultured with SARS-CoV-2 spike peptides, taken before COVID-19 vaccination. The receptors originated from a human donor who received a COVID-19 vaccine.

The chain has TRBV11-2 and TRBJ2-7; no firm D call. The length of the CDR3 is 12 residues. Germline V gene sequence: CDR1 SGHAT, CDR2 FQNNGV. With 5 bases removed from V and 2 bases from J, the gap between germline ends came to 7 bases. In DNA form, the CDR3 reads TGTGCCAGCAGCGGACGGGCCTACGAGCAGTACGTC. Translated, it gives CASSGRAYEQYV.

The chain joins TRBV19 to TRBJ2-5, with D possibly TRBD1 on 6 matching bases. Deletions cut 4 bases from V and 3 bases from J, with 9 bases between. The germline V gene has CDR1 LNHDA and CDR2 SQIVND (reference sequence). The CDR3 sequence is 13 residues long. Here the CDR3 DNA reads TGTGCCAGTAGTACTCACAGGGAAGAGACCCAGTACTTC. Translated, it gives CASSTHREETQYF. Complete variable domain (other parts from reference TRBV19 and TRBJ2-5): DGGITQSPKYLFRKEGQNVTLSCEQNLNHDAMYWYRQDPGQGLRLIYYSQIVNDFQKGDIAEGYSVSREKKESFPLTVTSAQKNPTAFYLCASSTHREETQYFGPGTRLLVL.

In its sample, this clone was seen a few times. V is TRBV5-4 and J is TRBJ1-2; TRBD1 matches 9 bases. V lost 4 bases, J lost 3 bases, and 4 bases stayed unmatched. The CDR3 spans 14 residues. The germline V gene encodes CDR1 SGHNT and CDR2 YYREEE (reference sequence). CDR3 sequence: CASSGTGGDYGYTF. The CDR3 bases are TGTGCCAGCAGCGGAACAGGGGGCGACTATGGCTACACCTTC. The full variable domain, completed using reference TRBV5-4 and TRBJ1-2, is ETGVTQSPTHLIKTRGQQVTLRCSSQSGHNTVSWYQQALGQGPQFIFQYYREEENGRGNFPPRFSGLQFPNYSSELNVNALELDDSALYLCASSGTGGDYGYTFGSGTRLTVV.

The DNA for the CDR3 is TGTGCCAGCAGCTTACGGGGGGACACAGATACGCAGTATTTT. It yields the protein CASSLRGDTDTQYF. The chain employs TRBV11-1 and TRBJ2-3; TRBD2 agrees at 7 bases. The length of the CDR3 is 14 residues. Germline V gene data show CDR1 as SGHAT and CDR2 as FQDESV (reference sequence). The V segment lost 2 bases and the J segment 2 bases; nucleotides outside the gene matches: 1.

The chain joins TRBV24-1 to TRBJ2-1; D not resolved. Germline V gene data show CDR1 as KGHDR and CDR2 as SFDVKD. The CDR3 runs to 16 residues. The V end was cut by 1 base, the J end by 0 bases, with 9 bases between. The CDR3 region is CATSDFGRHSYNEQFF. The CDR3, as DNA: TGTGCCACCAGTGATTTCGGCAGACACTCCTACAATGAGCAGTTCTTC.